This T cell receptor beta chain was found in a study of blood T cells in healthy people across ages. Combining a sample-barcoded 5' primer with a J-beta primer mix, a second PCR ran for 7 to 11 cycles. One entry per CDR3 protein results from TCRdb running MiXCR on the 5' RACE reads. The sample yields over a million distinct CDR3 sequences, approximately 59% seen once. Germline V lookup: CDR1 ENHRY, CDR2 SYGVKD. The V segment lost 6 bases and the J segment 7 bases; nucleotides outside the gene matches: 7. This CDR3 region has 15 residues. The rearrangement links TRBV10-3 to TRBJ2-7, with 15 bases fitting TRBD2. The sequenced material came from blood. This TCR derives from a man aged 18-30 years in good health. The CDR3 sequence: CAISLPGLAGGEQYF. CDR3 sequence (DNA): TGTGCCATCAGCTTACCGGGACTAGCGGGAGGTGAGCAGTACTTC.